A selection of T cell receptor beta chains follows, all from one sample in a study of shared clonotypes between healthy human individuals. Profiled with immunoSEQ multiplex PCR; TCRdb holds only in-frame clones, not every one. This table has 2 million to 3 million clones, roughly 93% appearing once. Sequenced material: naive CD4+ T cells from PBMCs. These receptors were obtained from a man in his late teens or twenties in good health. Some clones in this sample may be carry-over from other donors' samples. The CDR3 runs from the conserved cysteine through the conserved F or W. Each record gives: J gene, clone size, D gene, V gene, CDR3 length, CDR3 DNA, CDR3 protein. The D gene is left open where the match is weak. The size of a clone is reported for some rows only, either as once, few or many, or as a class for expanded clones.

TRBJ2-2 once . TRBV4-2 16 TGTGCCAGCAGCCAACCCGCGGTACCACCGTCCGGGGAGCTGTTTTTT CASSQPAVPPSGELFF
TRBJ1-2 . . TRBV28 16 TGTGCCAGCAGCTCCGGGACCCGACAACGAACGGCGGGCTACACCTTC CASSSGTRQRTAGYTF
TRBJ2-3 once TRBD2 TRBV6-1 15 TGTGCCAGCAGGGGAGGGACTTCAGGGCCAGATACGCAGTATTTT CASRGGTSGPDTQYF
TRBJ1-1 . . TRBV5-1 14 TGCGCCAGCAGCTTGGGGGGCATGAACACTGAAGCTTTCTTT CASSLGGMNTEAFF
TRBJ1-4 . . TRBV11-2 15 TGTGCCAGCAGCTCGCGGACCTCAGGGGTTGAAAAACTGTTTTTT CASSSRTSGVEKLFF
TRBJ2-3 . . TRBV5-8 15 TGTGCCAGCAGCCTGCTGGTGTCTAGCACAGATACGCAGTATTTT CASSLLVSSTDTQYF
TRBJ1-2 . . TRBV7-6 13 TGTGCCAGCAGCCGGGGGCGGGGCTATGGCTACACCTTC CASSRGRGYGYTF
TRBJ1-3 . . TRBV7-9 14 TGTGCCAGCAGCTTAGGGGGATCTGGAAACACCATATATTTT CASSLGGSGNTIYF
TRBJ1-2 . TRBD1 TRBV28 13 TGTGCCAGCAGGGGAGGGACAGAGTATGGCTACACCTTC CASRGGTEYGYTF
TRBJ2-7 . . TRBV6-5 14 TGTGCCAGCAGTGAACGTGGACTCCCCTACGAGCAGTACTTC CASSERGLPYEQYF
TRBJ1-5 . TRBD1 TRBV27 14 TGTGCCAGCAGATTACAGGGGCTGGGTCAGCCCCAGCATTTT CASRLQGLGQPQHF
TRBJ2-5 . TRBD2 TRBV18 14 TGTGCCAGCTCACCAGGGAGGGTCCAAGAGACCCAGTACTTC CASSPGRVQETQYF
TRBJ2-3 . TRBD2 TRBV9 16 TGTGCCAGCAGCCCCCGGATAGCGGGTGCCACAGATACGCAGTATTTT CASSPRIAGATDTQYF
TRBJ2-5 . . TRBV5-8 14 TGTGCCACCCGAGGGCCCTACGGGGCGGAGACCCAGTACTTC CATRGPYGAETQYF
TRBJ1-5 . . TRBV28 21 TGTGCCAGCAGTCAAATACGATGGTCGGGGGCGCGGGATTATAGCAATCAGCCCCAGCATTTT CASSQIRWSGARDYSNQPQHF
TRBJ2-1 . TRBD2 TRBV28 11 TGTGCCACCGTCTCCGGGACTAGCAAGTTCTTC CATVSGTSKFF
TRBJ2-2 . . TRBV23-1 13 TGCGCCAGCAGCCATCGAGGGGCCGGGGAGCTGTTTTTT CASSHRGAGELFF
TRBJ2-2 once . TRBV7-6 16 TGTGCCAGCAGCCCCGGGACGCCTGGCAACACCGGGGAGCTGTTTTTT CASSPGTPGNTGELFF
TRBJ2-7 . TRBD2 TRBV28 15 TGTGCCAGCAGCCCCTCGGGACTAGCGGATTACGAGCAGTACTTC CASSPSGLADYEQYF
TRBJ2-4 . TRBD1 TRBV4-1 16 TGCGCCAGCAGCCAAGGGGGGGCAGGGGGCAGGGACATTCAGTACTTC CASSQGGAGGRDIQYF
TRBJ1-5 . . TRBV7-9 15 TGTGCCAGCAGCTTAGGCCGGGACAATTATCAGCCCCAGCATTTT CASSLGRDNYQPQHF
TRBJ2-7 few . TRBV20-1 11 TGCAGTACCCAAACGGAGGACGAGCAGTACTTC CSTQTEDEQYF
TRBJ2-2 . TRBD2 TRBV10-1 18 TGCGCCAGCAGAAGCCGGACTAGCCCCCTTTCGAACACCGGGGAGCTGTTTTTT CASRSRTSPLSNTGELFF
TRBJ2-1 . TRBD1 TRBV11-3 15 TGTGCCAGCAGCTCGGGACCGGGACAGGGCTATGAGCAGTTCTTC CASSSGPGQGYEQFF
TRBJ1-6 . . TRBV28 15 TGTGCCAGCAGTTTGAGGGAACATAATAATTCACCCCTCCACTTT CASSLREHNNSPLHF
TRBJ1-5 . . TRBV15 16 TGTGCCACCAGCAGAGATCCAAGGGTTGGCAATCAGCCCCAGCATTTT CATSRDPRVGNQPQHF